This TCR beta chain was documented in a study of cytomegalovirus exposure and HLA in healthy donors. On the study more broadly: Across about 400 genotyped donors, about 86% landed in the Caucasian-associated ancestry cluster. Study-wide findings and caveats: For TCR beta chains, V- and J-gene trimming was later linked to a missense DCLRE1C variant. In a later analysis, several top co-occurrence clusters appeared linked to parvovirus B19, influenza, CMV and Epstein-Barr virus.

Per the germline V gene, CDR1 is LNHDA and CDR2 is SQIVND (reference sequence). The CDR3 contains 14 residues. The trim removed 7 bases at V and 2 bases at J, leaving 4 bases unmatched. In the PCR, 60 Vbeta and 13 Jbeta primers were used. Using immunoSEQ multiplex PCR, the repertoire was profiled, and TCRdb retains in-frame clones only, with some absent. The table has about 170,000 clones, more than 70% seen once. Worth noting for this clone: The antigen is not known.

The chain uses TRBV19 and TRBJ2-3; TRBD1 agrees at 9 bases. This TCR came from a male donor in good health and CMV-seronegative. Sequencing was performed on PBMCs. CDR3: CASNGQGHTDTQYF. The DNA for the CDR3 is TGTGCCAGTAATGGACAGGGGCACACAGATACGCAGTATTTT.